A selection of T cell receptor beta chains follows, all from one sample in a study of T-cell memory formation after mild COVID-19. TCRdb re-derived calls from the 5' RACE reads in MiXCR, one entry per CDR3 protein. The data contain some 130,000 distinct CDR3 sequences, about a sixth of them singletons. The specimen was PBMCs or a T cell subset sorted from them (not recorded which). These TCRs come from an adult woman who had mild COVID-19 (a few samples of this study predate the infection). Cell type and time point are not known. Each CDR3 is given with its conserved first and last residue. Fields, in order: clone size, V gene, J gene, D gene, CDR3 DNA, CDR3 protein. D genes are given only for firm matches. Clone size is given for some rows only: seen once, a few or many times, or a class if the clone is expanded.

size: medium-sized
V: TRBV14
J: TRBJ2-3
D: .
DNA: TGTGCCAGCAGCCAGGGGTCCTCGTGGGGGAATACGCAGTATTTT
CDR3: CASSQGSSWGNTQYF

size: few
V: TRBV5-1
J: TRBJ2-1
D: TRBD2
DNA: TGCGCCAGCAGCTCAGGATCGGGACTAGTCAATGAGCAGTTCTTC
CDR3: CASSSGSGLVNEQFF

size: few
V: TRBV13
J: TRBJ2-5
D: .
DNA: TGTGCCAGCAGCCCCAACCCTAGCGTAGTGAGAGATTGGGAGACCCAGTACTTC
CDR3: CASSPNPSVVRDWETQYF

size: .
V: TRBV25-1
J: TRBJ2-6
D: TRBD1
DNA: TGTGCCAGCAGTGGGCCCGGGACAGGCGACTCTGGGGCCAACGTCCTGACTTTC
CDR3: CASSGPGTGDSGANVLTF

size: .
V: TRBV29-1
J: TRBJ2-1
D: TRBD2
DNA: TGCAGCGCCCCCCGCGGACTAGCGGGAGGGCCGAACAATGAGCAGTTCTTC
CDR3: CSAPRGLAGGPNNEQFF

size: .
V: TRBV15
J: TRBJ2-4
D: TRBD2
DNA: TGTGCCACCAGCAGCGTCCCGAGGGAGGGAAACATTCAGTACTTC
CDR3: CATSSVPREGNIQYF

size: few
V: TRBV4-2
J: TRBJ1-1
D: TRBD1
DNA: TGTGCCAGCAGCCCCTTGACAGGGGTGAACACTGAAGCTTTCTTT
CDR3: CASSPLTGVNTEAFF

size: .
V: TRBV11-2
J: TRBJ1-1
D: .
DNA: TGTGCCAGCAGCCCCGACGGGGACACTGAAGCTTTCTTT
CDR3: CASSPDGDTEAFF

size: few
V: TRBV6-4
J: TRBJ1-2
D: TRBD1
DNA: TGTGCCAGCAGTGAACTTAACAGGGGGCTGCGCTATGGCTACACCTTC
CDR3: CASSELNRGLRYGYTF

size: few
V: TRBV27
J: TRBJ1-1
D: .
DNA: TGTGCCAGCAGTTTATTGGGGACCGGTGAAGCTTTCTTT
CDR3: CASSLLGTGEAFF

size: .
V: TRBV7-9
J: TRBJ1-1
D: TRBD1
DNA: TGTGCCAGCAGCTTTGGGGACAGAGCTGCAGAAGCTTTCTTT
CDR3: CASSFGDRAAEAFF

size: many
V: TRBV28
J: TRBJ2-7
D: .
DNA: TGTGCCAGCAGCGAATCCTTAGGTCTAGGGTCGGCCGAGTACGAGCAGTACTTC
CDR3: CASSESLGLGSAEYEQYF

size: few
V: TRBV4-2
J: TRBJ1-1
D: .
DNA: TGTGCCAGCAGCCGAGTTAACACTGAAGCTTTCTTT
CDR3: CASSRVNTEAFF

size: few
V: TRBV20-1
J: TRBJ2-5
D: .
DNA: TGCAGTGCTAGAGAAGGGAGAGAGACCCAGTACTTC
CDR3: CSAREGRETQYF

size: .
V: TRBV14
J: TRBJ2-5
D: TRBD1
DNA: TGTGCCAGCAGCCAAGGGACAGGGGTATTGGAGACCCAGTACTTC
CDR3: CASSQGTGVLETQYF

size: few
V: TRBV7-2
J: TRBJ1-5
D: .
DNA: TGTGCCAGCAGCTTAGGGGACACTGGGAATCAGCCCCAGCATTTT
CDR3: CASSLGDTGNQPQHF

size: few
V: TRBV7-2
J: TRBJ2-7
D: TRBD2
DNA: TGTGCCAGCAGCTCGGGACTAGCGGGCTACGAGCAGTACTTC
CDR3: CASSSGLAGYEQYF

size: .
V: TRBV24-1
J: TRBJ2-1
D: .
DNA: TGTGCCACCAGTGACGGGACCAGAACTAATGAGCAGTTCTTC
CDR3: CATSDGTRTNEQFF

size: few
V: TRBV5-1
J: TRBJ1-1
D: TRBD1
DNA: TGCGCCAGCAGCTCACAGGGGGCGCGCACTGAAGCTTTCTTT
CDR3: CASSSQGARTEAFF

size: .
V: TRBV13
J: TRBJ2-3
D: .
DNA: TGTGCCAGCAGCTTAGCACAGCGCACAGATACGCAGTATTTT
CDR3: CASSLAQRTDTQYF